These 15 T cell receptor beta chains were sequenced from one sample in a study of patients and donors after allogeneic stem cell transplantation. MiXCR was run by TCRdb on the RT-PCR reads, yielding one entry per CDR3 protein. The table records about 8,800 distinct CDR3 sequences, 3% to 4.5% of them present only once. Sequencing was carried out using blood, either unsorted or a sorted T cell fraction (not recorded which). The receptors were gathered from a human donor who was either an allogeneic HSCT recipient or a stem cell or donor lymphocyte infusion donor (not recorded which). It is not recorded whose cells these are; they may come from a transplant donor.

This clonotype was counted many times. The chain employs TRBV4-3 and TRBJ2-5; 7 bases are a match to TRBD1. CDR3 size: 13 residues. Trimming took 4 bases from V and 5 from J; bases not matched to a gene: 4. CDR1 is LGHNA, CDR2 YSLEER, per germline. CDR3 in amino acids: CASSRHRGETQYF. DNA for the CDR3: TGCGCCAGCAGCCGGCACAGGGGTGAGACCCAGTACTTC.

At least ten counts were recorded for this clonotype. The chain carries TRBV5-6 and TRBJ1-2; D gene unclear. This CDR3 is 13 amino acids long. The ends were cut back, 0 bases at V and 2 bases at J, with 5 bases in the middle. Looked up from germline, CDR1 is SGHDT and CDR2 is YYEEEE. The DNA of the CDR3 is TGTGCCAGCAGCTTGGTCAGGAACTATGGCTACACCTTC. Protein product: CASSLVRNYGYTF.

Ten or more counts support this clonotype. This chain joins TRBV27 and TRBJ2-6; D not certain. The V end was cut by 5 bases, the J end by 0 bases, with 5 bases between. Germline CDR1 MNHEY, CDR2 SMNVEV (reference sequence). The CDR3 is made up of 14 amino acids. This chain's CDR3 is CASSGASGANVLTF. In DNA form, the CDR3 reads TGTGCCAGCAGTGGCGCCTCTGGGGCCAACGTCCTGACTTTC.

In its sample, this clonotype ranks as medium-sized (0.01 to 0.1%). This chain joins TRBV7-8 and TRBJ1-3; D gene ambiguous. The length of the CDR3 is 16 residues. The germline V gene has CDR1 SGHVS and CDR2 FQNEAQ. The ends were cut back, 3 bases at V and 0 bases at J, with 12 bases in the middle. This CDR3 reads CASSLITSSSGNTIYF. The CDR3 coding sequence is TGTGCCAGCAGCTTGATAACGTCCAGCTCTGGAAACACCATATATTTT.

The DNA of the CDR3 is TGTGCCTGGAGTAGGTTGGATACGCAGTATTTT. Its protein product is CAWSRLDTQYF. V is TRBV30 and J is TRBJ2-3; D remains ambiguous. Germline CDR1 GTSNPN, CDR2 SVGIG (reference sequence). Trimming removed 2 bases from V and 6 bases from J, with 6 bases in between. This CDR3 has 11 amino acids.

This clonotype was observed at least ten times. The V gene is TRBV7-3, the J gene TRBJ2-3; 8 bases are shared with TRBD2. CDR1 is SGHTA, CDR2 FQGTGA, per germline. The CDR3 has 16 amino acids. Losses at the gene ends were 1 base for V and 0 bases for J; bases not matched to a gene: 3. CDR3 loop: CASSLIAGSSTDTQYF. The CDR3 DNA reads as TGTGCCAGCAGCTTAATAGCGGGAAGTAGCACAGATACGCAGTATTTT.

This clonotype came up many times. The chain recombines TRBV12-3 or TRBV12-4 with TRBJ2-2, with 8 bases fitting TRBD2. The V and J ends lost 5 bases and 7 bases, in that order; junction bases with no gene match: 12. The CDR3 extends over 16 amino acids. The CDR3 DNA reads TGTGCCAGCAGTCGTGTAGCGGGAATAGTCGGCGGGGAGCTGTTTTTT. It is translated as CASSRVAGIVGGELFF.

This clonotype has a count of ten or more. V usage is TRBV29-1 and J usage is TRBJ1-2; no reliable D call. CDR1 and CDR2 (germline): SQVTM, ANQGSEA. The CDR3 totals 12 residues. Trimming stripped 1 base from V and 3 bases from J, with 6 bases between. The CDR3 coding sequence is TGCAGCGTTGAAGTGTCCCACTATGGCTACACCTTC. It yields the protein CSVEVSHYGYTF.

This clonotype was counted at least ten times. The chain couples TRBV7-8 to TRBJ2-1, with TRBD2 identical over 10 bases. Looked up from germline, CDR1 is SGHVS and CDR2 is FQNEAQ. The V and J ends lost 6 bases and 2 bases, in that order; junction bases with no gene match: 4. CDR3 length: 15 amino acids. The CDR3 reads CASRPTSGAYNEQFF. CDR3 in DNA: TGTGCCAGCAGACCTACTAGCGGGGCCTACAATGAGCAGTTCTTC.

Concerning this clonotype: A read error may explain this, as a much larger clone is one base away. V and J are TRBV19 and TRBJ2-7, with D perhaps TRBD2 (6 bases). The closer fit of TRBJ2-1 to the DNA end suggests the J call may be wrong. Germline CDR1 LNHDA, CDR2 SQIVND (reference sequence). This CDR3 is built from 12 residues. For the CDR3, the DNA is TGTGCCAGTAGTATTGGAGGGGACGAGCAGTTCTTC. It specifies CASSIGGDEQFF.

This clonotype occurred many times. CDR3 in DNA: TGCGCCAGCAGCTTGGTAGCAGGGTCGGCCAATGAGCAGTTCTTC. Residues: CASSLVAGSANEQFF. V is TRBV5-1 and J is TRBJ2-1; tentatively, D is TRBD1 (5 bases). The CDR3 totals 15 residues. Trimming stripped 0 bases from V and 6 bases from J, with 13 bases between. Per the germline V gene, CDR1 is SGHRS and CDR2 is YFSETQ.

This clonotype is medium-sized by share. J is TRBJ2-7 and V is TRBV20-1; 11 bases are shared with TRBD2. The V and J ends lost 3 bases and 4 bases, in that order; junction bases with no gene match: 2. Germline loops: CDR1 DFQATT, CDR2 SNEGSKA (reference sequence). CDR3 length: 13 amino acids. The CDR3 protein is CSASLAGGYEQYF. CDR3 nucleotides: TGCAGTGCTAGTCTAGCGGGAGGTTACGAGCAGTACTTC.

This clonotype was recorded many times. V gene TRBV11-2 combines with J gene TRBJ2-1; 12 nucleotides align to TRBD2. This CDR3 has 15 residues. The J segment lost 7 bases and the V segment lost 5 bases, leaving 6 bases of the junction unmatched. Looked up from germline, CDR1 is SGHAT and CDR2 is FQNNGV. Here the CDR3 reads CASSPRLAGANEQFF. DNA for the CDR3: TGTGCCAGCAGCCCTAGACTAGCGGGGGCGAATGAGCAGTTCTTC.

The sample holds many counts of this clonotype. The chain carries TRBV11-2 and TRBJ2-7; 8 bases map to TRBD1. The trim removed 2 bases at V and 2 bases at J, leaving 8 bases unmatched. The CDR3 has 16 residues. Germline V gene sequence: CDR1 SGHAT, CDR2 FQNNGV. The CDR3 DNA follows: TGTGCCAGCAGCTTAACGGACAGGGCTCTGACCTACGAGCAGTACTTC. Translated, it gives CASSLTDRALTYEQYF.

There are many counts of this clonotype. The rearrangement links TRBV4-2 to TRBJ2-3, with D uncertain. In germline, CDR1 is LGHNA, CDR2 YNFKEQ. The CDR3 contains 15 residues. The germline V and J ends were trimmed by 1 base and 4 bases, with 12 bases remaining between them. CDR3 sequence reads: CASSQGVPSADTQYF. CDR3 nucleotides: TGTGCCAGCAGCCAAGGGGTTCCCTCGGCAGATACGCAGTATTTT.